The T cell receptor beta chain described here comes from a study of preoperative IRX-2 immunotherapy in early breast cancer. Using immunoSEQ multiplex PCR, the repertoire was profiled, and TCRdb retains in-frame clones only, with some absent. This sample has 25,000 to 35,000 clones, with over 75% found just once. Documented treatment: preoperative locoregional IRX-2 cytokine immunotherapy. Patients received preoperative, locoregional IRX-2 cytokine immunotherapy in a phase Ib study. Germline V gene sequence: CDR1 SGHRS, CDR2 YFSETQ. The CDR3 runs 15 residues. V gave up 0 bases and J gave up 6 bases; unmatched junction bases: 6.

This specimen was collected from a patient treated with IRX-2 immunotherapy. V is TRBV5-1 and J is TRBJ2-7, with TRBD1 identical over 10 bases. This receptor was obtained from a human donor with breast cancer. CDR3 protein: CASSLGGTGAIEQYF. The CDR3, as DNA: TGCGCCAGCAGCTTGGGCGGGACAGGGGCTATCGAGCAGTACTTC.